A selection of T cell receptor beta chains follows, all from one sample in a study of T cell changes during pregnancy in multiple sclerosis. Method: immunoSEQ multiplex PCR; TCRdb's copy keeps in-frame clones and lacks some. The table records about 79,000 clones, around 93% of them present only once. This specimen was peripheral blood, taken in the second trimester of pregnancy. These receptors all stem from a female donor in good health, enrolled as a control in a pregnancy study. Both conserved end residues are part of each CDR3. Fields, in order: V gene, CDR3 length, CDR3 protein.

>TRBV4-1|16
CASSPHPTSASYEQYF
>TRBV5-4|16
CASSSLLTGLSYGYTF
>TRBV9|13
CASSVQDTYEQYF
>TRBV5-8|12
CASSSRNTEAFF
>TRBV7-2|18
CASSLEVLAGAPVDTQYF
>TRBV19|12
CASSIQGDGYTF
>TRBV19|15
CASSIVQLAKNIQYF
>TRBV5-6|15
CASSLVVGANYGYTF
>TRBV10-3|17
CAIRRTGDRGGAGELFF
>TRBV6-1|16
CASSVEGQVNTGELFF
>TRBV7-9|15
CASSPRTGTNTEAFF
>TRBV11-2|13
CASSQQGNTEAFF
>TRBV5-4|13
CASSFYQNNEQFF
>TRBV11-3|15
CASSLVQGANNEQFF
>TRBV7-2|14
CASSPTTGGVTIYF
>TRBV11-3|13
CASSPSGNTEAFF
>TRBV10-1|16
CASRARDRGVNTEAFF
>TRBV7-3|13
CASSFQSGTEAFF
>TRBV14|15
CASSQVVGGTGELFF
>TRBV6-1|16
CASSEGARPRDQPQHF
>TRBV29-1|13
CSVETLGLTEAFF
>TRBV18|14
CASSPGEAGNTIYF
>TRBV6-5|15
CAAQRTGTVNTEAFF
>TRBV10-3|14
CASRPPQGTDEQYF
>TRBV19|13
CASSIPTSNEQFF
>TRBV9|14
CASSVYRRGSPLHF
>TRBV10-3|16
CAIRENSRGGGYEQFF
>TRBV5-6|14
CASSFGTAYEKLFF
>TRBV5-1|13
CASVGTVKETQYF
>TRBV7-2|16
CASSFGAGGSTDTQYF
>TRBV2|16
CASSEESGRVGQPQHF
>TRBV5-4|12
CASSLAYQTQYF
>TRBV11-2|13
CASSQQGNTEAFF
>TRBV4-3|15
CASSQDPFQGDEQYF
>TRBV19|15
CASPRLGQGIYGYTF
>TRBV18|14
CASLPDSTNTEAFF
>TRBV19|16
CASSSPRQGQQETQYF
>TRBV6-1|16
CASSGTEWELNTEAFF
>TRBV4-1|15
CASSQKGTALTEAFF
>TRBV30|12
CAWSVGQYGYTF
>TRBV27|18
CASSLSYSSRANTGELFF
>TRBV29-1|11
CSVERNTEAFF
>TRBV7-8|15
CASSRESGGHWEQYF
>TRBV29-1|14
CSVTGGIGADTQYF
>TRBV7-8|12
CASSPRDRGYTF
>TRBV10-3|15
CAISESDRSTDTQYF
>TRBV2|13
CARKRGGSYEQYF